A single T cell receptor beta chain is shown here with its context. Its antigen remains unidentified. Within one base of it there is no much larger clone, and no base qualities were kept. The time point label, read with the paper, signifies: pre-sensitization, week 0. The treatment or condition tag for this specimen amounts to: therapeutic diphenylcyclopropenone sensitization with weekly scalp DPC. At each patch-test visit, blood was drawn before the patch test was applied. Patients were considered eligible if aged 18 to 70, diagnosed with alopecia and deemed suitable for DPC therapy, and patients were excluded if pregnant. Total RNA was isolated from unfractionated whole blood collected in Tempus Blood RNA tubes. Library preparation was by RACE. The sequencer was a NextSeq 500. Library preparation attached unique molecular identifiers to individual cDNA molecules for quantitative, reproducible TCR counting. Each blood RNA sample was used to sequence both TCR alpha and TCR beta chains. Turning to the authors' computational methods: Samples had a median of around 92,000 TCRs, with a range from roughly 23,224 to 750,000. V, J and CDR3 annotation of the TCR reads was carried out using the Decombinator software suite. To make PS versus PT1 abundance plots, every sample was subsampled to the same number of TCRs (28,000). TCRs were defined as expanded if absent before sensitization and observed at least eight times at the 2-week time point. The raw public reads went through TCRdb reprocessing: fastp at Q25, MiXCR clone calling, in-frame beta chains kept. For every CDR3 protein sequence, its rows merge into one entry that carries the most common genes and DNA. None of the V and J calls come from the authors' own analysis; TCRdb made them. The sample table records approximately 100,000 distinct CDR3 sequences; 12% of these occur just once. The top ten clonotypes cover 1.6% of the sample.

This sample was included in a study of human T cells and chemical hapten exposure (dated by TCRdb to the early 2020s). Some background on the complete study: For sensitization, 2% DPC in acetone was applied to a 2 cm by 2 cm area of upper inner arm skin. Patients additionally received weekly therapeutic DPC doses to the scalp throughout the roughly 23-week study period. Patch tests used Finn chambers with 0.01% DPC on the upper back, scored after 6 days by International Contact Dermatitis Research Group standards. The patient cohort, mostly female, included alopecia areata with under or over 50% scalp involvement, alopecia totalis and alopecia universalis. Libraries were pooled for sequencing, and per-sample TCR yields varied mainly because of small differences in library volumes within the pool. This study followed changes in the peripheral blood TCR repertoire in vivo during primary and secondary sensitization of alopecia patients to the hapten diphenylcyclopropenone (DPC). Blood samples were taken from patients before sensitization (week 0) and at 2, 6 and about 24 weeks after DPC sensitization. Blood for TCR sequencing was provided by twenty-nine alopecia patients at one to four time points (pre-sensitization, 2, 6 and 24 weeks).

The germline V gene yields SGDLS for CDR1 and YYNGEE for CDR2. The CDR3 runs 13 amino acids, cysteine and phenylalanine included. The sequence is cut down to CDR3 DNA, 39 bases in frame from base 1. Trimming removed 2 bases from V and 1 base from J, leaving 5 bases between the germline ends. The paper as a whole reports these results and caveats: DPC sensitization did not change how many TCRs were above 1 in 1000 frequency, and no evidence was found of alterations in global repertoire structure. After repeated subsampling, changes were observed in the strength of the expansion versus patch-test correlation and in the threshold at which the correlation became significant. Because all patients had alopecia, a presumed autoimmune disease, the immune response of the patients might differ from that of healthy individuals. Expanded TCRs formed significantly more large CDR3 similarity clusters than pre-sensitization or healthy control sets, consistent with antigen-driven responses. A positive correlation was found between the number of PT1 expanded TCRs and patch test score, with significance reached at thresholds 8, 16 and 32 but not 4.

The V and J segments used are TRBV9 and TRBJ2-3; the D gene is not confidently resolved. Specimen: whole blood, collected in connection with sensitization to the hapten diphenylcyclopropenone (DPC). The sequence was collected from a woman aged 45-65 years with alopecia areata. Some clones in this sample may be carry-over from other donors' samples. The CDR3 corresponds to CASSVGGTDTQYF. The DNA reads as follows: TGTGCCAGCAGCGTTGGGGGCACAGATACGCAGTATTTT.